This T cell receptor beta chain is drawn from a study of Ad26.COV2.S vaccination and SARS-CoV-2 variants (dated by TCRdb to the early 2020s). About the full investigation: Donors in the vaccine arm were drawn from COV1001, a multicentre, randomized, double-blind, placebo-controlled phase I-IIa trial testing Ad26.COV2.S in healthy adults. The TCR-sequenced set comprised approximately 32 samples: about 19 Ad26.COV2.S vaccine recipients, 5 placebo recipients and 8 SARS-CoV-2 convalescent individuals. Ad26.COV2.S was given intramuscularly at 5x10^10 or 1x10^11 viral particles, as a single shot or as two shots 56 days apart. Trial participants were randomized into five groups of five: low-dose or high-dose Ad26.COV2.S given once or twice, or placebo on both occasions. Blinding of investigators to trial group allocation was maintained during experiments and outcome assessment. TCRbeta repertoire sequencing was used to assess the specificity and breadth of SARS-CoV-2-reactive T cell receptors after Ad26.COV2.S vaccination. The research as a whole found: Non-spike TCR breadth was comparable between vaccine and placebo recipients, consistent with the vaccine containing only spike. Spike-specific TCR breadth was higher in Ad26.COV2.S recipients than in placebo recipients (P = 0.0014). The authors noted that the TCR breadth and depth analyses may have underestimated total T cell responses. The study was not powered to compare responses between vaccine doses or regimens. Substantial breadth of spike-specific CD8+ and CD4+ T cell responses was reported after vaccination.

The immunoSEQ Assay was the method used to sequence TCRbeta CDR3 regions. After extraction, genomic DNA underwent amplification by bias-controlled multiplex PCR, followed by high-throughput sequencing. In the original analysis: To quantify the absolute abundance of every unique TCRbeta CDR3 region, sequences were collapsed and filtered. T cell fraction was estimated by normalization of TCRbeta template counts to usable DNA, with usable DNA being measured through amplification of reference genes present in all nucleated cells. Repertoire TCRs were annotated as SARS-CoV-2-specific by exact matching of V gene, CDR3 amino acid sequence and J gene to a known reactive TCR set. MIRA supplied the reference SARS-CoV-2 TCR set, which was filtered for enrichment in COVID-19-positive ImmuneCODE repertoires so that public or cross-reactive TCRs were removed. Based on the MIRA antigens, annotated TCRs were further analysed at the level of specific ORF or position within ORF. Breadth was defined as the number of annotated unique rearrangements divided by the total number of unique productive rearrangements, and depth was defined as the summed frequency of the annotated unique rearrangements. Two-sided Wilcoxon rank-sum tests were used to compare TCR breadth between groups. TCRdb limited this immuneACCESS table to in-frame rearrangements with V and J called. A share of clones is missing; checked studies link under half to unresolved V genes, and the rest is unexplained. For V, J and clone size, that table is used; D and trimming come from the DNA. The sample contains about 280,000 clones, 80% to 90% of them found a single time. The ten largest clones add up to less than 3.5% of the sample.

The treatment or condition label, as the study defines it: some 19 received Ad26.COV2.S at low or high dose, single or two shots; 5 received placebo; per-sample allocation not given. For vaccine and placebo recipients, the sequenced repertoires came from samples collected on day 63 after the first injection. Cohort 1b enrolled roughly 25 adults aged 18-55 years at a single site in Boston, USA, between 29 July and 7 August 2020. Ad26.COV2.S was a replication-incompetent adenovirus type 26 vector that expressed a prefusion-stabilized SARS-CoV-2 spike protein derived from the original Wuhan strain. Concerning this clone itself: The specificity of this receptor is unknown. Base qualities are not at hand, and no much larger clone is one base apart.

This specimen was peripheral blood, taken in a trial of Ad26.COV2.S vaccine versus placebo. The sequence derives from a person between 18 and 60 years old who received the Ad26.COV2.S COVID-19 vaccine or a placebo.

The nucleotide sequence is TGTGCCAGCAGTTACTTCGGACAGACAAACACTGAAGCTTTCTTT. Its translation reads: CASSYFGQTNTEAFF. This receptor chain uses TRBV6-5 and TRBJ1-1; TRBD1 might be the D gene, on 6 matching bases. V is reduced by 1 base and J by 2 bases, leaving a spacing of 11 bases between them. The CDR3 runs 15 amino acids, cysteine and phenylalanine included. Just CDR3 DNA is preserved here, 45 bases in frame from base 1. CDR1 and CDR2 (MNHEY, SVGAGI) derive from the germline V gene.